This is a list of T cell receptor beta chains from one sample in a study of cytomegalovirus exposure and HLA in healthy donors. TCRdb's table, derived via immunoSEQ multiplex PCR, lists solely in-frame clones and lacks some. The sample lists over 75,000 clones; over 60% were seen once. Specimen: PBMCs. These receptors all come from a female donor in good health and CMV-seronegative. CDR3s include the opening cysteine and the closing phenylalanine or tryptophan. D genes are given only for firm matches. The listing skips clone size in some rows; elsewhere it reads once, few, many or a size class.

J gene: TRBJ2-7
clone size: NA
D gene: NA
V gene: TRBV5-6
CDR3 protein: CASSSGTIGYEQYF
CDR3 DNA: TGTGCCAGCAGCTCCGGGACAATTGGCTACGAGCAGTACTTC

J gene: TRBJ1-5
clone size: NA
D gene: NA
V gene: TRBV6-1
CDR3 protein: CASSEVLGRGGSNQPQHF
CDR3 DNA: TGTGCCAGCAGTGAAGTCTTAGGGAGGGGTGGGAGCAATCAGCCCCAGCATTTT

J gene: TRBJ1-6
clone size: NA
D gene: NA
V gene: TRBV7-2
CDR3 protein: CASSKWQGLDSPLHF
CDR3 DNA: TGTGCCAGCAGTAAATGGCAGGGCTTGGATTCACCCCTCCACTTT

J gene: TRBJ2-7
clone size: NA
D gene: TRBD2
V gene: TRBV19
CDR3 protein: CASSLAGVSSYEQYF
CDR3 DNA: TGTGCCAGTAGTCTAGCGGGAGTTAGCTCCTACGAGCAGTACTTC

J gene: TRBJ1-5
clone size: NA
D gene: TRBD1
V gene: TRBV2
CDR3 protein: CASRDRVGGQPQHF
CDR3 DNA: TGTGCCAGCAGGGACAGGGTTGGTGGTCAGCCCCAGCATTTT

J gene: TRBJ2-7
clone size: NA
D gene: NA
V gene: TRBV28
CDR3 protein: CASSYELVGDEQYF
CDR3 DNA: TGTGCCAGCAGTTACGAACTAGTGGGTGACGAGCAGTACTTC

J gene: TRBJ1-4
clone size: NA
D gene: NA
V gene: TRBV19
CDR3 protein: CASSTRGVATNEKLFF
CDR3 DNA: TGTGCCAGTAGTACCCGGGGAGTGGCAACTAATGAAAAACTGTTTTTT

J gene: TRBJ1-4
clone size: NA
D gene: NA
V gene: TRBV6-6
CDR3 protein: CASTPFGVGGEKLFF
CDR3 DNA: TGTGCCAGCACCCCTTTTGGGGTAGGGGGTGAAAAACTGTTTTTT

J gene: TRBJ2-7
clone size: NA
D gene: NA
V gene: TRBV29-1
CDR3 protein: CSVAGIEGDYEQYF
CDR3 DNA: TGCAGCGTTGCCGGAATTGAGGGAGACTACGAGCAGTACTTC

J gene: TRBJ1-6
clone size: NA
D gene: NA
V gene: TRBV6-5
CDR3 protein: CASSYSSGATPLHF
CDR3 DNA: TGTGCCAGCAGTTACTCGAGTGGGGCAACACCCCTCCACTTT

J gene: TRBJ2-7
clone size: NA
D gene: TRBD2
V gene: TRBV4-1
CDR3 protein: CASSQGLAGGSYEQYF
CDR3 DNA: TGCGCCAGCAGCCAAGGACTAGCCGGTGGGTCCTACGAGCAGTACTTC

J gene: TRBJ1-2
clone size: NA
D gene: NA
V gene: TRBV30
CDR3 protein: CAWTGGQNYGYTF
CDR3 DNA: TGTGCCTGGACCGGAGGACAGAACTATGGCTACACCTTC

J gene: TRBJ2-1
clone size: NA
D gene: TRBD2
V gene: TRBV9
CDR3 protein: CASSVDQAGGPDEQFF
CDR3 DNA: TGTGCCAGCAGCGTAGACCAGGCGGGGGGGCCTGATGAGCAGTTCTTC

J gene: TRBJ2-2
clone size: NA
D gene: TRBD2
V gene: TRBV29-1
CDR3 protein: CSVRRGATNTGELFF
CDR3 DNA: TGCAGTGTGAGGCGGGGGGCGACGAACACCGGGGAGCTGTTTTTT

J gene: TRBJ1-2
clone size: NA
D gene: NA
V gene: TRBV7-9
CDR3 protein: CASSLEGSHGYTF
CDR3 DNA: TGTGCCAGCAGCTTAGAAGGGAGCCATGGCTACACCTTC

J gene: TRBJ1-4
clone size: NA
D gene: TRBD1
V gene: TRBV5-1
CDR3 protein: CASSRGQGREKLFF
CDR3 DNA: TGCGCCAGCAGCCGCGGACAGGGGAGGGAAAAACTGTTTTTT

J gene: TRBJ2-2
clone size: few
D gene: TRBD2
V gene: TRBV9
CDR3 protein: CASRRLAGPPNTGELFF
CDR3 DNA: TGTGCCAGCAGAAGACTAGCGGGACCCCCGAACACCGGGGAGCTGTTTTTT

J gene: TRBJ2-5
clone size: NA
D gene: TRBD1
V gene: TRBV4-2
CDR3 protein: CASSQDGTARGTQYF
CDR3 DNA: TGTGCCAGCAGCCAAGATGGGACAGCACGGGGGACCCAGTACTTC

J gene: TRBJ2-1
clone size: NA
D gene: NA
V gene: TRBV11-3
CDR3 protein: CASSPLTGDRNEQFF
CDR3 DNA: TGTGCCAGCAGCCCTTTAACGGGAGACAGAAATGAGCAGTTCTTC

J gene: TRBJ1-3
clone size: NA
D gene: TRBD1
V gene: TRBV5-4
CDR3 protein: CASSPEGAHSGNTIYF
CDR3 DNA: TGTGCCAGCAGCCCGGAGGGGGCCCACTCTGGAAACACCATATATTTT

J gene: TRBJ2-1
clone size: NA
D gene: TRBD1
V gene: TRBV6-5
CDR3 protein: CASNDRDAYNEQFF
CDR3 DNA: TGTGCCAGCAACGACAGGGACGCCTACAATGAGCAGTTCTTC

J gene: TRBJ2-1
clone size: NA
D gene: NA
V gene: TRBV6-5
CDR3 protein: CASSQTNNEQFF
CDR3 DNA: TGTGCCAGCAGTCAGACTAACAATGAGCAGTTCTTC

J gene: TRBJ1-5
clone size: NA
D gene: NA
V gene: TRBV6-5
CDR3 protein: CASSYGIRGQPQHF
CDR3 DNA: TGTGCCAGCAGTTACGGCATAAGGGGGCAGCCCCAGCATTTT